This T cell receptor beta chain was profiled in a study of blood T cell repertoires in COVID-19. Looking at the study overall: COVID-19 samples, acute and convalescent, were from the United States, Italy and Spain.

Authors' methods: For nucleated cells, counts were estimated from reference gene primer amplification. The data were produced by immunoSEQ multiplex PCR, yet TCRdb's version contains in-frame clones alone and is incomplete. D and trimming come from the DNA, and the V and J calls and clone size come from that table. Of about 120,000 clones in the sample, around 90% were seen once. The CDR3 is made up of 15 amino acids. The germline V gene has CDR1 SGHNT and CDR2 YYREEE (reference sequence). V shed 2 bases and J 7 bases; nucleotides not matched to a gene: 10. Sequenced: peripheral blood. The gene calls are TRBV5-4 and TRBJ2-7; 9 bases match TRBD1. The clonotype originates from a woman in her fifties or sixties with COVID-19, enrolled during active disease. CDR3 nucleotides: TGTGCCAGCAGCTTAAAGGGACAGGGTTGGGTTGAGCAGTACTTC. This translates into CASSLKGQGWVEQYF.